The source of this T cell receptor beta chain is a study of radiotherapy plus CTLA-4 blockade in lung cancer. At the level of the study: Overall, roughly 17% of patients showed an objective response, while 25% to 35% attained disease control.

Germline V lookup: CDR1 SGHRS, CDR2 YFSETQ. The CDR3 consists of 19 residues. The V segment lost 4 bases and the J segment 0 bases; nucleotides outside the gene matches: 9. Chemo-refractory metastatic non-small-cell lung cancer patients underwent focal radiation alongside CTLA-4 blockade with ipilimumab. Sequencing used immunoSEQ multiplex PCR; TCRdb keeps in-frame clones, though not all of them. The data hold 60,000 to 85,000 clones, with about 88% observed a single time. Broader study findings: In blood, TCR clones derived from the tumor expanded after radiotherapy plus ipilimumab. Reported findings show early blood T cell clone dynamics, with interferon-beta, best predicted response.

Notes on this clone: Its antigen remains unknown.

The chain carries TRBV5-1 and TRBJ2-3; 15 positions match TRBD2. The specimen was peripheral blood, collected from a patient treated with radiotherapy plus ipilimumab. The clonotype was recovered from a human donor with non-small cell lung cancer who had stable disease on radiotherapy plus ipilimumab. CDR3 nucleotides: TGCGCCAGCAGCCCGGGACTAGCGGGGGGCGTAATTAGCACAGATACGCAGTATTTT. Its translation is CASSPGLAGGVISTDTQYF. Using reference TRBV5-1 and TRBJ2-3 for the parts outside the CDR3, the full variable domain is KAGVTQTPRYLIKTRGQQVTLSCSPISGHRSVSWYQQTPGQGLQFLFEYFSETQRNKGNFPGRFSGRQFSNSRSEMNVSTLELGDSALYLCASSPGLAGGVISTDTQYFGPGTRLTVL.